A single sample gave rise to the 15 T cell receptor beta chains below, sequenced in a study of STAT5B mutations in CD4+ large granular lymphocyte leukemia. Assay used: immunoSEQ multiplex PCR; TCRdb lists only in-frame clones, some missing. The sample lists some 35,000 clones; approximately 88% were seen once. Sequencing was carried out using CD4+ T cells from blood buffy coats. These receptors all come from a human donor in good health.

This clone has just one count. This chain uses TRBV5-4 with TRBJ2-3; no clear D. With 3 bases removed from V and 7 bases from J, the gap between germline ends came to 9 bases. The CDR3 sequence is 12 residues long. The V gene's germline CDR1 is SGHNT and CDR2 YYREEE (reference sequence). The CDR3 DNA reads as TGTGCCAGCAGCTACGATTCAAATACGCAGTATTTT. Protein: CASSYDSNTQYF.

V gene TRBV5-1 combines with J gene TRBJ1-4; D call uncertain. CDR3 length: 13 amino acids. Trimming shortened V by 0 bases and J by 4 bases, and 4 bases separated the two germline ends. CDR1 is SGHRS and CDR2 is YFSETQ in the germline V gene. In DNA form, the CDR3 reads TGCGCCAGCAGCTTGGACGGTAATGAAAAACTGTTTTTT. Its translation is CASSLDGNEKLFF.

The CDR3: CASSLGDWGLRGYEQYF. The DNA for the CDR3 is TGTGCCAGCAGCTTAGGAGATTGGGGACTTCGGGGTTACGAGCAGTACTTC. The chain recombines TRBV7-9 with TRBJ2-7, with TRBD2 as a possible D gene (6 bases). With 1 base removed from V and 4 bases from J, the gap between germline ends came to 20 bases. Germline CDR1 and CDR2: SEHNR and FQNEAQ (reference sequence). The CDR3 is made up of 17 amino acids.

The chain links TRBV11-2 to TRBJ2-1, with D perhaps matching TRBD2 (6 bases). The V end was cut by 5 bases, the J end by 3 bases, with 8 bases between. CDR1 is SGHAT and CDR2 is FQNNGV in the germline V gene. The length of the CDR3 is 13 residues. CDR3 DNA sequence: TGTGCCAGCAGCGGGACTGACTACAATGAGCAGTTCTTC. It encodes CASSGTDYNEQFF.

CDR3 nucleotides: TGTGCCAGCAGACAAGGGACTGGAAGCTACGAGCAGTACTTC. It is translated as CASRQGTGSYEQYF. The chain uses TRBV2 and TRBJ2-7, with D maybe TRBD2 (6 bases). CDR3 length: 14 residues. Trimming shortened V by 6 bases and J by 3 bases, and 15 bases separated the two germline ends. Germline CDR1 and CDR2: SNHLY and FYNNEI.

This chain uses TRBV6-6 with TRBJ1-4; TRBD1 might be the D (6 bases). The CDR3 length is 16 residues. Germline V lookup: CDR1 MNHNY, CDR2 SVGAGI (reference sequence). Between the trimmed V and J ends, which lost 5 bases and 10 bases, there was a span of 23 bases. As DNA, the CDR3 is TGTGCCAGCAGTCGCGGTGAGTGGGGGCGCGAAGTAAAACTGTTTTTT. Residues: CASSRGEWGREVKLFF.

The chain carries TRBV10-3 and TRBJ1-2; D remains ambiguous. Per the germline V gene, CDR1 is ENHRY and CDR2 is SYGVKD. V was pared by 4 bases and J by 6 bases, with 9 bases between. There are 12 residues in the CDR3. The CDR3: CAISVGEDGYTF. The CDR3 DNA reads as TGTGCCATCAGTGTCGGGGAGGATGGCTACACCTTC.

This chain uses TRBV19 with TRBJ1-1; 7 bases align to TRBD1. CDR1 is LNHDA, CDR2 SQIVND, per germline (reference sequence). The CDR3 loop spans 12 amino acids. Germline trimming cut 10 bases from V and 10 bases from J; bases unmatched to any gene: 12. Here the CDR3 reads CATEPSYRGAFF. DNA of the CDR3: TGTGCCACCGAACCCTCCTACAGGGGAGCTTTCTTT.

This rearrangement joins TRBV5-1 to TRBJ1-2, with a possible D match to TRBD1 (5 bases). CDR3 length: 15 residues. The germline V gene encodes CDR1 SGHRS and CDR2 YFSETQ. Trimming took off 1 base at V and 6 bases at J, with 16 bases between the two ends. CDR3 sequence: CASSLQGPDSNGYTF. In DNA form, the CDR3 reads TGCGCCAGCAGCTTGCAGGGACCCGACTCCAATGGCTACACCTTC.

This chain connects TRBV12-5 to TRBJ2-7; TRBD2 aligns across 10 bases. This CDR3 is built from 16 residues. Germline trimming cut 1 base from V and 0 bases from J; bases unmatched to any gene: 3. Germline V lookup: CDR1 LGHNT, CDR2 FRNRAP. CDR3 DNA: TGTGCTAGTGGTTTGGGTAGCGGGGGGCTCTCCTACGAGCAGTACTTC. Translated: CASGLGSGGLSYEQYF.

The CDR3 protein is CASSSQTGAGTEAFF. The DNA for the CDR3 is TGTGCCAGCAGCTCGCAGACAGGTGCGGGCACTGAAGCTTTCTTT. The rearrangement uses TRBV7-2 and TRBJ1-1; weak D call: TRBD1 (6 bases). CDR3 length: 15 residues. V lost 4 bases, J lost 4 bases, and 16 bases lay in between. Germline lookup yields CDR1 SGHTA and CDR2 FQGNSA.

This clone was observed a single time. The chain employs TRBV5-1 and TRBJ1-5, with 7 bases identical to TRBD1. V shed 1 base, J shed 7 bases, and the junction held 5 bases outside the gene matches. The CDR3 spans 14 residues. The germline CDR1 and CDR2 sequences are SGHRS and YFSETQ. DNA for the CDR3: TGCGCCAGCAGCTTGACAGGGGATGAACAGCCCCAGCATTTT. Its protein product is CASSLTGDEQPQHF.

The rearrangement uses TRBV11-2 and TRBJ2-1; 8 nucleotides align to TRBD1. V trimming: 5 bases; J trimming: 5 bases; junction bases outside the gene matches: 8. Per germline, CDR1 SGHAT and CDR2 FQNNGV. The length of the CDR3 is 15 residues. CDR3 in amino acids: CASSGRWDRNNEQFF. CDR3 nucleotides: TGTGCCAGCAGCGGCCGATGGGACAGGAACAATGAGCAGTTCTTC.

The chain combines TRBV4-2 with TRBJ1-2; TRBD1 is a possible D gene (6 bases). The germline V and J ends were trimmed by 1 base and 4 bases, with 13 bases remaining between them. Germline V CDR1 and CDR2: LGHNA, YNFKEQ. The CDR3 is made up of 15 amino acids. CDR3 in amino acids: CASSQVSGVTYGYTF. The CDR3 region has the DNA TGTGCCAGCAGCCAAGTGTCAGGGGTTACCTATGGCTACACCTTC.

The chain employs TRBV2 and TRBJ1-4; tentative D call: TRBD1 (5 bases). From germline, CDR1 is SNHLY and CDR2 FYNNEI. This CDR3 has 14 amino acids. With 6 bases removed from V and 5 bases from J, the gap between germline ends came to 13 bases. In DNA form, the CDR3 reads TGTGCCAGCAGGGTTAGCGGGGACAATGAAAAACTGTTTTTT. Amino acid sequence: CASRVSGDNEKLFF.